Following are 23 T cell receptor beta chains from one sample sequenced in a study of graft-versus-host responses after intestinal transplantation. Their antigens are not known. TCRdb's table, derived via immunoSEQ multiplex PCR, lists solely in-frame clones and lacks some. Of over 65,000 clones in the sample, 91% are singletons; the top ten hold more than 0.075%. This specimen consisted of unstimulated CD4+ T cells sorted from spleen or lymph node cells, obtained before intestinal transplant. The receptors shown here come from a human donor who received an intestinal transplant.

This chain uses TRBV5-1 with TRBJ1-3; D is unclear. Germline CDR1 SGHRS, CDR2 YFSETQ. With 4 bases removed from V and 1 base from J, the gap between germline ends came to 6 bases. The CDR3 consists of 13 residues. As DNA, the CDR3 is TGCGCCAGCAGCCACGGTTCTGGAAACACCATATATTTT. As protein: CASSHGSGNTIYF.

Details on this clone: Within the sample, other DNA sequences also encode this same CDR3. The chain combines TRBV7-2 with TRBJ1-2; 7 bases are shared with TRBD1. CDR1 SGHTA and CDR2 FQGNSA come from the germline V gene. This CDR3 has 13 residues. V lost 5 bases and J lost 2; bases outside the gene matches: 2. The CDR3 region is CASSQDRNYGYTF. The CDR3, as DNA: TGTGCCAGCAGCCAGGACAGGAACTATGGCTACACCTTC.

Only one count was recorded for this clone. The CDR3 protein is CASSIAYRSHEQYF. CDR3 nucleotide sequence: TGTGCCAGTAGTATAGCCTACAGGAGCCACGAGCAGTACTTC. The chain is built from TRBV19 and TRBJ2-7; D perhaps matches TRBD1 (5 bases). The V end was cut by 1 base, the J end by 5 bases, with 12 bases between. Germline V gives CDR1 LNHDA, CDR2 SQIVND (reference sequence). CDR3 length equals 14 residues.

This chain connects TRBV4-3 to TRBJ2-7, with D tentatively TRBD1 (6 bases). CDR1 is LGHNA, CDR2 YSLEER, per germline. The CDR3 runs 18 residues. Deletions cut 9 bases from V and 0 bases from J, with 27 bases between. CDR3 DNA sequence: TGCGCCAGGGTACCGGGACACCCAAAAATAAGGGGCTCCTACGAGCAGTACTTC. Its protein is CARVPGHPKIRGSYEQYF.

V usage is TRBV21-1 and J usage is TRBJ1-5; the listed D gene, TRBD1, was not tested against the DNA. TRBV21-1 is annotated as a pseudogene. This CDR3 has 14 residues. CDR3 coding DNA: TGTGCCAGCAGACACCGGGACAGTAATCAGCCCCAGCATTTT. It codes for CASRHRDSNQPQHF.

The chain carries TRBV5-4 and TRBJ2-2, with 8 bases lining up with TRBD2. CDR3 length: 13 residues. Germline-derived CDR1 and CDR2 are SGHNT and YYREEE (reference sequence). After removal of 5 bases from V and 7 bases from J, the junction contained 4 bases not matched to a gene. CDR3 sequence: CASSLRGDGELFF. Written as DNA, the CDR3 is TGTGCCAGCAGTCTGCGGGGGGACGGGGAGCTGTTTTTT.

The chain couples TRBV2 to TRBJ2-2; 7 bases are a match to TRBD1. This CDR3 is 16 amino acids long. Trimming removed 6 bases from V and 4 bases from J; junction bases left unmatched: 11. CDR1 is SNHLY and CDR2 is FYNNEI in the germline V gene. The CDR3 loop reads CASRAESGTATGELFF. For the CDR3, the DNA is TGTGCCAGCAGAGCAGAGTCGGGGACAGCCACCGGGGAGCTGTTTTTT.

The CDR3 sequence: CASSEPSAPLHF. CDR3 DNA sequence: TGTGCCAGCAGTGAACCCTCAGCACCCCTCCACTTT. The chain is built from TRBV6-1 and TRBJ1-6; D is unclear. The CDR3 loop spans 12 amino acids. Germline loops: CDR1 MNHNS, CDR2 SASEGT. Trimming cost V 2 bases and J 11 bases, with 7 bases left between them.

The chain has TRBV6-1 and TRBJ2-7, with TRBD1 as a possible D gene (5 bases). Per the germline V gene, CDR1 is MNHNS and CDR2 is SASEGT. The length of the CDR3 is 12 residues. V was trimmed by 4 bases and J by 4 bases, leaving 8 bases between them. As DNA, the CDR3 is TGTGCCAGCAGTGTACAGGTTTACGAGCAGTACTTC. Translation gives CASSVQVYEQYF.

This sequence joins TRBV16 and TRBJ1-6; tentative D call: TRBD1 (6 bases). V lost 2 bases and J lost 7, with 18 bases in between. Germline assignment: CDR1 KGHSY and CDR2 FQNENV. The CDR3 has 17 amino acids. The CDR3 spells CASSQRPAGATNSPLHF. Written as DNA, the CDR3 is TGTGCCAGCAGCCAAAGGCCGGCAGGGGCGACGAATTCACCCCTCCACTTT.

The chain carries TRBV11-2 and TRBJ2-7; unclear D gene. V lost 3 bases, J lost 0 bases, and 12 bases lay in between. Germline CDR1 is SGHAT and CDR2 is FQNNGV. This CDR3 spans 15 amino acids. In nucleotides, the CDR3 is TGTGCCAGCAGCTTTCTCTCGTCGAGCTCCTACGAGCAGTACTTC. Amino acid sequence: CASSFLSSSSYEQYF.

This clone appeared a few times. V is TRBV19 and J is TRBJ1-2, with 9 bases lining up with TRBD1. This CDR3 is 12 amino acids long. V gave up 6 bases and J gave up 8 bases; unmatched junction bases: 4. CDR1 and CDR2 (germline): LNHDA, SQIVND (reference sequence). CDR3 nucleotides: TGTGCCAGTAGGAGGACAGGGGTCGGCTACACCTTC. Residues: CASRRTGVGYTF.

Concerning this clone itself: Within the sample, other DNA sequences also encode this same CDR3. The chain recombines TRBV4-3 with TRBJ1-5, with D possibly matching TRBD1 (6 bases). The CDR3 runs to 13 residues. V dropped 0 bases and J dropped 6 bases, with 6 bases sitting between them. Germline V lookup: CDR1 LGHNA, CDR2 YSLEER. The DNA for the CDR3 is TGCGCCAGCAGCCAAGAAGGGGGTCAGCCCCAGCATTTT. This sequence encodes CASSQEGGQPQHF.

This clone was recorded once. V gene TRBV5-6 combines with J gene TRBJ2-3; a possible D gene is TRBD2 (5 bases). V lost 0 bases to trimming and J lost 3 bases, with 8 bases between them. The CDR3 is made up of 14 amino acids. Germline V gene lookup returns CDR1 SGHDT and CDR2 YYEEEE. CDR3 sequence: CASSLAGITDTQYF. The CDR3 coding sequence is TGTGCCAGCAGCTTGGCCGGGATTACAGATACGCAGTATTTT. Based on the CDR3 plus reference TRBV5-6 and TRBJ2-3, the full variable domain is DAGVTQSPTHLIKTRGQQVTLRCSPKSGHDTVSWYQQALGQGPQFIFQYYEEEERQRGNFPDRFSGHQFPNYSSELNVNALLLGDSALYLCASSLAGITDTQYFGPGTRLTVL.

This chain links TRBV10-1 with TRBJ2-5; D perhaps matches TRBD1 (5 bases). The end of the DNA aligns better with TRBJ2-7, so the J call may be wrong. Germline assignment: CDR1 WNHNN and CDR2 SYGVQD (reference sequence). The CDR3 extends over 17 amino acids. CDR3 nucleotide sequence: TGCGCCAGCAGTTTAGCCTCCCGACAGATCAAGCCCTACGAGCAGTACTTC. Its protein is CASSLASRQIKPYEQYF.

The CDR3 DNA reads TGTGCCAGTCTTTCCTTTGGGACATTGAAGGCTGAAGCTTTCTTT. Translated: CASLSFGTLKAEAFF. The genes are TRBV18 and TRBJ1-1, with D possibly being TRBD1 (6 bases). CDR1 and CDR2 from the germline V gene are KGHSH and LQKENI. V was clipped by 9 bases and J by 6 bases, with 23 bases between them. The CDR3 sequence is 15 residues long.

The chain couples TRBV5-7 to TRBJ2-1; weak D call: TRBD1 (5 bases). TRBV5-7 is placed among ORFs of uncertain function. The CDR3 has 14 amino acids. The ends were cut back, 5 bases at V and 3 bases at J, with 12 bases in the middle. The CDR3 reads CASRPRRGYNEQFF. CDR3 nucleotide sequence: TGTGCCAGCAGGCCCCGAAGGGGCTACAATGAGCAGTTCTTC.

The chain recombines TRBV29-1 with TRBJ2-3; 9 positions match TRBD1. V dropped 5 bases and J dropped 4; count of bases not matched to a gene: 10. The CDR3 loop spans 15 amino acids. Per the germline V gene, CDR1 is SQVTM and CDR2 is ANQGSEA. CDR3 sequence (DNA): TGCAGCGTTAGCCAACAGGGGGCGAGTCCAGATACGCAGTATTTT. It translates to CSVSQQGASPDTQYF.

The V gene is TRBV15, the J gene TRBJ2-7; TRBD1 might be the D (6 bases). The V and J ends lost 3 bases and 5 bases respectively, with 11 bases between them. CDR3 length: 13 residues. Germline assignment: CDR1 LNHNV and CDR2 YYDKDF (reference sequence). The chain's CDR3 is CATSSLRGHEQYF. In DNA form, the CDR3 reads TGTGCCACCAGCAGCCTCAGGGGCCACGAGCAGTACTTC.

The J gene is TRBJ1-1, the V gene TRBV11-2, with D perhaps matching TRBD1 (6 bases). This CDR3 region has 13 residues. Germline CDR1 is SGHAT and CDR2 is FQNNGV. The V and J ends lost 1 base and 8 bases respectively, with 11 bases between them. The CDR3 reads CASSLGTVPEAFF. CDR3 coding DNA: TGTGCCAGCAGCTTAGGGACAGTTCCCGAAGCTTTCTTT.

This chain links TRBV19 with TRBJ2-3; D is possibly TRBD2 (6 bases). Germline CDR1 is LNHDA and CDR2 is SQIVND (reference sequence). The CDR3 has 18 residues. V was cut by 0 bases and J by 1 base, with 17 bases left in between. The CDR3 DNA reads TGTGCCAGTAGTATAGAGAGGGGAGGACGGCGGCGCACAGATACGCAGTATTTT. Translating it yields CASSIERGGRRRTDTQYF.

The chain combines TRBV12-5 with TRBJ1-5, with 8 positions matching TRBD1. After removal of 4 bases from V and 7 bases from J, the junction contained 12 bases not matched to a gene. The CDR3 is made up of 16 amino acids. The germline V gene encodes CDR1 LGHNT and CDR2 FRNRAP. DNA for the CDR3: TGTGCTAGTGGTTGGACGTCGGGACAGGAGGCCCAGCCCCAGCATTTT. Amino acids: CASGWTSGQEAQPQHF.

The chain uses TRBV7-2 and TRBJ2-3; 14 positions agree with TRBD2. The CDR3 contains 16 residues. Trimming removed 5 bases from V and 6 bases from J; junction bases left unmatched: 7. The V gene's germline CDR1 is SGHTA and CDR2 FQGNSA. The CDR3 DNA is TGTGCCAGCAGCCCGGGACTAGCGGGGGAAAGGGATACGCAGTATTTT. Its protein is CASSPGLAGERDTQYF.